The 21 T cell receptor beta chains below come from one sample, sequenced in a study of beta chain features in type 1 diabetes. The sequenced template was cDNA made from the entire isolated RNA. Repertoires were generated with immunoSEQ multiplex PCR, while TCRdb's copy carries only in-frame clones and drops some. The table lists about 370,000 clones, about 15% of them singletons. Material for sequencing was naive CD4+ T cells from blood. Receptors were obtained from a woman aged 18-29 years in good health.

The chain combines TRBV9 with TRBJ2-2, with D maybe TRBD1 (5 bases). The CDR3 runs to 14 residues. V lost 3 bases to trimming and J lost 6 bases, with 12 bases between them. CDR1 is SGDLS and CDR2 is YYNGEE in the germline V gene. The CDR3 sequence is CASSGAGSPGELFF. The CDR3, as DNA: TGTGCCAGCAGCGGGGCAGGGTCGCCCGGGGAGCTGTTTTTT. Full variable domain (missing parts from reference TRBV9 and TRBJ2-2): DSGVTQTPKHLITATGQRVTLRCSPRSGDLSVYWYQQSLDQGLQFLIQYYNGEERAKGNILERFSAQQFPDLHSELNLSSLELGDSALYFCASSGAGSPGELFFGEGSRLTVL.

V and J are TRBV19 and TRBJ1-1; possibly TRBD1 for D (6 bases). The V gene's germline CDR1 is LNHDA and CDR2 SQIVND (reference sequence). Between the trimmed V and J ends, which lost 2 bases and 8 bases, there was a span of 12 bases. CDR3 size: 13 residues. The CDR3 region is CASSILPGTEAFF. The CDR3 DNA reads as TGTGCCAGTAGTATACTTCCCGGGACAGAAGCTTTCTTT.

This clone has just a few counts. This chain links TRBV5-1 with TRBJ2-7; 11 positions match TRBD1. Trimming took 4 bases from V and 2 from J; bases not matched to a gene: 11. Germline V gene lookup returns CDR1 SGHRS and CDR2 YFSETQ. This CDR3 is 17 amino acids long. The CDR3 sequence is CASSPGQGARLTYEQYF. Written as DNA, the CDR3 is TGCGCCAGCAGCCCCGGACAGGGGGCCCGCCTCACCTACGAGCAGTACTTC.

This clone was counted between two and nine times. The chain employs TRBV4-2 and TRBJ2-5, with 8 bases that match TRBD2. Germline CDR1 reads LGHNA; CDR2 reads YNFKEQ. The CDR3 sequence is 15 residues long. Trimming removed 4 bases from V and 9 bases from J; junction bases left unmatched: 13. CDR3 nucleotide sequence: TGTGCCAGCAGCCCATCCCTGGCGGGAGGTAACCCCCAGTACTTC. Amino acids: CASSPSLAGGNPQYF.

This rearrangement joins TRBV2 to TRBJ2-5; no clear D gene. The CDR3 loop spans 11 amino acids. CDR1 and CDR2 from the germline V gene are SNHLY and FYNNEI. The V end lost 5 bases, the J end lost 4 bases, and 5 bases lay between the germline ends. CDR3 sequence: CASSPLETQYF. CDR3 DNA sequence: TGTGCCAGCAGTCCCCTAGAGACCCAGTACTTC.

This rearrangement joins TRBV6-5 to TRBJ2-3; TRBD2 matches at 10 bases. The germline CDR1 and CDR2 sequences are MNHEY and SVGAGI. CDR3 length equals 16 residues. With V trimmed by 4 bases and J by 4 bases, 8 bases remained unmatched. The CDR3 DNA sequence: TGTGCCAGCAGTTCGCCCAGCGGGAGGGCCCCAGATACGCAGTATTTT. This translates into CASSSPSGRAPDTQYF.

This clone was observed a few times. The J gene is TRBJ2-3, the V gene TRBV2; D is unclear. The CDR3 consists of 13 residues. The V gene's germline CDR1 is SNHLY and CDR2 FYNNEI. Trimming cost V 0 bases and J 5 bases, with 6 bases left between them. In nucleotides, the CDR3 is TGTGCCAGCAGTGAAGCTGGTAGAGATACGCAGTATTTT. Protein: CASSEAGRDTQYF. The full variable domain, completed using reference TRBV2 and TRBJ2-3, is EPEVTQTPSHQVTQMGQEVILRCVPISNHLYFYWYRQILGQKVEFLVSFYNNEISEKSEIFDDQFSVERPDGSNFTLKIRSTKLEDSAMYFCASSEAGRDTQYFGPGTRLTVL.

This rearrangement joins TRBV9 to TRBJ2-1, with D perhaps matching TRBD2 (7 bases). Trimming pared 6 bases from V and 7 bases from J, leaving 14 bases between. In germline, CDR1 is SGDLS, CDR2 YYNGEE. CDR3 length: 13 amino acids. CDR3 DNA: TGTGCCAGCAATGGCAGGGGAGGGAATGAGCAGTTCTTC. As protein: CASNGRGGNEQFF.

This clone was found a few times. The V gene is TRBV30, the J gene TRBJ2-2; maybe TRBD1 (6 bases). The germline V gene encodes CDR1 GTSNPN and CDR2 SVGIG (reference sequence). The CDR3 is 14 residues long. V lost 3 bases and J lost 5, with 13 bases in between. For the CDR3, the DNA is TGTGCCTGGAGACAGGGCGCGGGTACCGGGGAGCTGTTTTTT. Translated, it gives CAWRQGAGTGELFF.

This chain uses TRBV6-5 with TRBJ1-1, with D hard to call. Trimming pared 6 bases from V and 5 bases from J, leaving 16 bases between. The CDR3 length is 14 residues. The germline CDR1 and CDR2 sequences are MNHEY and SVGAGI. This CDR3 reads CASRETGLWTEAFF. The CDR3 coding sequence is TGTGCCAGCAGGGAGACGGGATTATGGACTGAAGCTTTCTTT.

In its sample, this clone was seen a few times. The chain has TRBV30 and TRBJ2-3; TRBD2 is a possible D gene (7 bases). Germline V gene sequence: CDR1 GTSNPN, CDR2 SVGIG (reference sequence). CDR3 length: 14 amino acids. Trimming cost V 2 bases and J 3 bases, with 12 bases left between them. This chain's CDR3 is CAWSSGTLTDTQYF. As DNA, the CDR3 is TGTGCCTGGAGTAGCGGGACATTGACAGATACGCAGTATTTT.

In this sample, this clone turned up a few times. This chain's CDR3 is CASSLSPGVRTEAFF. As DNA, the CDR3 is TGTGCCAGCAGTTTATCCCCAGGGGTTAGGACTGAAGCTTTCTTT. The chain recombines TRBV27 with TRBJ1-1; D perhaps matches TRBD1 (6 bases). Germline V lookup: CDR1 MNHEY, CDR2 SMNVEV (reference sequence). The CDR3 has 15 amino acids. Between the trimmed V and J ends, which lost 0 bases and 5 bases, there was a span of 13 bases.

In this sample, this clone turned up a few times. V gene TRBV29-1 combines with J gene TRBJ2-7, with 7 bases lining up with TRBD2. Germline assignment: CDR1 SQVTM and CDR2 ANQGSEA. V dropped 1 base and J dropped 4; count of bases not matched to a gene: 13. The CDR3 has 16 amino acids. CDR3 amino acids: CSVEGGGTSGPYEQYF. In DNA form, the CDR3 reads TGCAGCGTTGAAGGGGGGGGGACCAGTGGGCCATACGAGCAGTACTTC.

This clone was seen only a few times. The chain uses TRBV29-1 and TRBJ2-2; TRBD2 agrees at 7 bases. V was clipped by 4 bases and J by 5 bases; unmatched bases: 4. This CDR3 comprises 13 residues. Germline CDR1 is SQVTM and CDR2 is ANQGSEA. CDR3 bases: TGCAGCGTTGGGGAGGGAAGAACCGGGGAGCTGTTTTTT. Protein sequence: CSVGEGRTGELFF.

This clone was counted between two and nine times. Other DNA sequences in the same sample also yield this CDR3. V is TRBV11-2 and J is TRBJ2-5, with a tentative D call TRBD1 (6 bases). The CDR3 contains 13 residues. With 2 bases removed from V and 3 bases from J, the gap between germline ends came to 7 bases. The V gene's germline CDR1 is SGHAT and CDR2 FQNNGV. The CDR3 bases are TGTGCCAGCAGCTTAAACAGGGAAGAGACCCAGTACTTC. Translation: CASSLNREETQYF.

The table lists this clone with a few counts. This rearrangement joins TRBV28 to TRBJ2-5; 7 nucleotides align to TRBD2. J was trimmed by 6 bases and V by 5 bases; bases with no gene match: 3. Germline V gene data show CDR1 as MDHEN and CDR2 as SYDVKM. The CDR3 runs to 12 residues. The CDR3 protein is CASSGLVKTQYF. The CDR3, as DNA: TGTGCCAGCAGTGGACTAGTGAAGACCCAGTACTTC.

Here the CDR3 reads CASKDREVPNTEAFF. The CDR3 DNA sequence: TGTGCCAGCAAAGACAGGGAGGTTCCAAACACTGAAGCTTTCTTT. The chain carries TRBV2 and TRBJ1-1; TRBD1 matches at 7 bases. The CDR3 loop spans 15 amino acids. Germline CDR1 is SNHLY and CDR2 is FYNNEI. V lost 7 bases, J lost 2 bases, and 10 bases stayed unmatched.

The J gene is TRBJ1-5, the V gene TRBV7-8; weak D call: TRBD1 (6 bases). This CDR3 region has 15 residues. V lost 1 base and J 7 bases, leaving 14 bases between the germline ends. Germline V gene sequence: CDR1 SGHVS, CDR2 FQNEAQ. The DNA of the CDR3 is TGTGCCAGCAGCTTAGGGACAGCCGTGGGGCAGCCCCAGCATTTT. Its translation is CASSLGTAVGQPQHF.

The chain is built from TRBV27 and TRBJ1-5; D possibly corresponds to TRBD1 (6 bases). The CDR3 contains 13 residues. Germline V gene sequence: CDR1 MNHEY, CDR2 SMNVEV (reference sequence). V shed 6 bases and J shed 4 bases, with 10 bases lying between them. CDR3 protein: CASSIQGNQPQHF. The CDR3 DNA is TGTGCCAGCAGCATACAGGGTAATCAGCCCCAGCATTTT.

This clone was observed a few times. The chain employs TRBV4-1 and TRBJ2-7; tentatively, D is TRBD2 (5 bases). With 4 bases removed from V and 7 bases from J, the gap between germline ends came to 20 bases. CDR1 is MGHRA, CDR2 YSYEKL, per germline. The CDR3 totals 15 residues. The CDR3 region is CASSPRTSTTFEQYF. The CDR3 nucleotides read TGCGCCAGCAGCCCCCGGACTTCGACAACTTTTGAGCAGTACTTC.

This clone was counted a few times. The chain carries TRBV7-2 and TRBJ2-1, with D perhaps matching TRBD1 (5 bases). V was pared by 1 base and J by 5 bases, with 9 bases between. Germline V gene sequence: CDR1 SGHTA, CDR2 FQGNSA. The CDR3 is made up of 14 amino acids. The CDR3 DNA follows: TGTGCCAGCAGCTTAGGGAGACAGAACAATGAGCAGTTCTTC. Translation gives CASSLGRQNNEQFF.